This T cell receptor (beta chain) originates from a study of identical twins. General observations from the study: While abundant cord blood beta clonotypes carried fewer insertions, memory repertoires showed no such pattern.

Each CDR3 protein is one row after TCRdb ran MiXCR on the 5' RACE reads. The sample contains 550,000 to 700,000 distinct CDR3 sequences, approximately 9.6% of which appear only once. There are 17 residues in the CDR3. Trimming removed 6 bases from V and 1 base from J; junction bases left unmatched: 6. Germline V gives CDR1 SQVTM, CDR2 ANQGSEA. This clonotype was seen only a few times. Its antigen is currently unknown. This same sample was also taken into another study, of yellow fever vaccine responses in identical twins.

The specimen was PBMCs. The origin of this receptor is a young woman in good health. V and J are TRBV29-1 and TRBJ2-1; 16 positions agree with TRBD2. CDR3: CSVMGLAGGTSYNEQFF. The CDR3 DNA follows: TGCAGCGTAATGGGACTAGCGGGGGGGACATCCTACAATGAGCAGTTCTTC.